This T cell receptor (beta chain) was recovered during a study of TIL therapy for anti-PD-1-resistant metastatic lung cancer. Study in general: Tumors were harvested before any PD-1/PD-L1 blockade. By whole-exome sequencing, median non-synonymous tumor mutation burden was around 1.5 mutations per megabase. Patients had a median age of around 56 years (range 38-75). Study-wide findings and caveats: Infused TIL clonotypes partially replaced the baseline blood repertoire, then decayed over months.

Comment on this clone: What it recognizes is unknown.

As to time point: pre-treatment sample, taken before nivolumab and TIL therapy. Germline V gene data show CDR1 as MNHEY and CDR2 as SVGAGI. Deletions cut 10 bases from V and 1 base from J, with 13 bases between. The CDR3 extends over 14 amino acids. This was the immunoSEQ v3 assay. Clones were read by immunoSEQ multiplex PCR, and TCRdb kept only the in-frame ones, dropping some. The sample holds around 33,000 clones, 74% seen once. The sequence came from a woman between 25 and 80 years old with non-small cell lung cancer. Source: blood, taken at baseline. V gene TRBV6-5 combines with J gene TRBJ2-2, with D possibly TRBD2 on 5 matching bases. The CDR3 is CATRQGRNTGELFF. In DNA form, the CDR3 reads TGTGCCACCCGCCAAGGGAGGAACACCGGGGAGCTGTTTTTT.